The sequence of this TCR beta chain was determined in a study of T-cell reconstitution after alpha-beta-depleted transplantation in children. Unique molecular identifiers were used in preparing the TCRbeta library. From the PCR reads, TCRdb called clonotypes with MiXCR, one entry per CDR3 protein. The data hold some 520,000 distinct CDR3 sequences, with about 33% observed a single time. Trimming took 9 bases from V and 7 from J; bases not matched to a gene: 9. The CDR3 contains 13 residues. Per germline, CDR1 LNHDA and CDR2 SQIVND (reference sequence). V usage is TRBV19 and J usage is TRBJ1-5; 7 positions agree with TRBD1. The TCR was taken from a human donor who donated a stem cell graft to a child with aplastic anemia. The sample consisted of PBMCs from the stem cell graft donor, taken from the stem cell graft. The CDR3 reads CASHFAGGQPQHF. The DNA for the CDR3 is TGTGCCAGCCACTTCGCAGGGGGGCAGCCCCAGCATTTT.